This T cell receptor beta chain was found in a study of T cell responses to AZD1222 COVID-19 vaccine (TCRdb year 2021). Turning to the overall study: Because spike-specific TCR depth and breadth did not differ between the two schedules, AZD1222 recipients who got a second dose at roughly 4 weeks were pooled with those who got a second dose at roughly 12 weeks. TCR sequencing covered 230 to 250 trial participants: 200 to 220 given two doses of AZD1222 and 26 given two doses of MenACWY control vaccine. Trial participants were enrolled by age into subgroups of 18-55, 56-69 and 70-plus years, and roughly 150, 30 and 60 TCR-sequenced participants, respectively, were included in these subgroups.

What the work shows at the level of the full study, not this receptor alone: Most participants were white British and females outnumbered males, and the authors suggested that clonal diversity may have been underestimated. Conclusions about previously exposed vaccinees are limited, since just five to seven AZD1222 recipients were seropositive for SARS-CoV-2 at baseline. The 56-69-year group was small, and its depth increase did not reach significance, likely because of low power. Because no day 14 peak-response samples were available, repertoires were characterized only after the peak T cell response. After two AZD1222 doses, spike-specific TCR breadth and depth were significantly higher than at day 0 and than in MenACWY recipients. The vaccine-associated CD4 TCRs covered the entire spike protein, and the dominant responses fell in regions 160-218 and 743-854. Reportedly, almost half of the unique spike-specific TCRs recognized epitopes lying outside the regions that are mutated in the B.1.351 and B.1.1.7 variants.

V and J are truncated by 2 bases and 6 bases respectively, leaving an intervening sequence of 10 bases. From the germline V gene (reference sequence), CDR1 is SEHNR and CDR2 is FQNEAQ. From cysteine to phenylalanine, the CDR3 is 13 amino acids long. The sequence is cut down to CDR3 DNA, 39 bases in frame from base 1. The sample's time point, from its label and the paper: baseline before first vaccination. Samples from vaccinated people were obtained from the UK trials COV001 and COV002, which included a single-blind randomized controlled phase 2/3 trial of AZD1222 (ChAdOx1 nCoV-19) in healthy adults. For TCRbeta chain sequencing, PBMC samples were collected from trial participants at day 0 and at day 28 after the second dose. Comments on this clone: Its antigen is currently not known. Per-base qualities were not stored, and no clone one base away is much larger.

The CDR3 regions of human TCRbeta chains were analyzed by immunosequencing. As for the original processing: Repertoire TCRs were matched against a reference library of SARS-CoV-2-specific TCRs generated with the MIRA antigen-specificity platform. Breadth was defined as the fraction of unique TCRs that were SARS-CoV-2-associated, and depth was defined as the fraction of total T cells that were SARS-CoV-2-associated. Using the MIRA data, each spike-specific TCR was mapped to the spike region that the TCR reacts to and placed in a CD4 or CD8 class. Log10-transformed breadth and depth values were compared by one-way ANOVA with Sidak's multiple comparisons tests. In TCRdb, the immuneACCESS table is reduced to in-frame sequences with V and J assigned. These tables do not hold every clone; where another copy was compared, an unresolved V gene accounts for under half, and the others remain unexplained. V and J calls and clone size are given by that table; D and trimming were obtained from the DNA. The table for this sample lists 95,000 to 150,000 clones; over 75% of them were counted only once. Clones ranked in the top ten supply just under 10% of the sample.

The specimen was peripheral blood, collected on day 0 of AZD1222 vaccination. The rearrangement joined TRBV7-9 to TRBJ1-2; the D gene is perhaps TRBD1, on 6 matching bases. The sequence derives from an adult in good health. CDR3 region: CASSLRGRNGYTF. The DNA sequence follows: TGTGCCAGCAGCTTACGGGGGCGCAATGGCTACACCTTC.